Listed below are T cell receptor beta chains from one sample, sequenced in a study of shared clonotypes between healthy human individuals. The table came from immunoSEQ multiplex PCR; TCRdb's copy has only in-frame clones and leaves some out. Here the sample spans 2,100,000 or so clones, approximately 95% being singletons. The sequenced sample consisted of naive CD4+ T cells sorted from blood. The source of these receptors is a man aged 18 to 35 in good health. CDR3s leave out the opening cysteine and the closing phenylalanine or tryptophan.

>TRBV7-2|TRBJ2-5
ASSVSHWGETQY
>TRBV2|TRBJ2-7
ASRDLGTYEQY
>TRBV5-1|TRBJ2-1
ASSLGTLTVVDEQF
>TRBV30|TRBJ2-2
AWSVRRGLNTGELF
>TRBV5-4|TRBJ2-5
ASSSRDRGVETQY
>TRBV7-9|TRBJ1-2
ASSSLTMGYT
>TRBV13|TRBJ2-5
ASSPGDGTQY
>TRBV7-2|TRBJ2-2
ASSFPRAGELF
>TRBV11-2|TRBJ1-2
ASSLRRQENYGYT
>TRBV11-2|TRBJ1-5
ASSLELSNQPQH
>TRBV27|TRBJ1-6
ASSFGPESSYNSPLH
>TRBV18|TRBJ1-2
ASSDMRAEGYT
>TRBV15|TRBJ2-3
ATSRGGSGELDTQY
>TRBV18|TRBJ2-5
ASSPPGLAGGQETQY
>TRBV7-8|TRBJ2-5
ASSFGTRETQY
>TRBV25-1|TRBJ2-2
ASRTGLANTGELF
>TRBV19|TRBJ2-3
ASSLLSGGTDTQY
>TRBV2|TRBJ2-7
ASKTAAYEQY
>TRBV6-5|TRBJ2-5
ASSRSYQETQY
>TRBV18|TRBJ1-2
ASSPPGFAAQAGYT
>TRBV4-1|TRBJ2-5
ASSQEDRTSETQY
>TRBV5-1|TRBJ1-5
ASSRGTGVNQPQH
>TRBV19|TRBJ1-2
ASKGQGALYGYT
>TRBV7-2|TRBJ2-6
ASSAFSGRVTGANVLT
>TRBV29-1|TRBJ1-2
SFSDFDYGYT
>TRBV5-1|TRBJ1-1
ASSFLGSNTEAF
>TRBV19|TRBJ2-1
ASSISRSDYNEQF
>TRBV7-2|TRBJ2-1
ASSLGTVARGEQF
>TRBV7-9|TRBJ2-7
ASSPTGAGNYEQY